These T cell receptor beta chains were read from a single sample in a study of regulatory T cells in long-lasting Graves disease. MiXCR, run by TCRdb on the multiplex PCR reads, gives a single entry per CDR3 protein. In the table there are about 660,000 distinct CDR3 sequences, about 32% of which are singletons. The material was peripheral blood mononuclear cells (PBMCs), obtained when the disease was refractory, from a patient treated with antithyroid drugs. The receptors come from a female donor with Graves disease. Each CDR3 is given without its conserved first and last residue.

v_call,j_call,cdr3_aa
TRBV3-1,TRBJ1-2,ASSQVTEPGGYT
TRBV20-1,TRBJ1-5,SAPSQPQH
TRBV12-3/TRBV12-4,TRBJ2-7,ASSDTRGDSYEQY
TRBV6-5,TRBJ1-2,ASSYHRSNSYT
TRBV18,TRBJ1-1,ASSPPSSRGGTEAF
TRBV20-1,TRBJ2-7,SARVPSGAYEQY
TRBV28,TRBJ2-7,ACSQVWGEINEQY
TRBV6-1,TRBJ2-1,ASSEARTGFFYNEQF
TRBV2,TRBJ2-7,ASSSGRGSYGQY
TRBV7-9,TRBJ1-2,ASSPQGGEIGYT